This TCR beta chain was retrieved from a study of graft-versus-host responses after intestinal transplantation. Study-wide context: Each transplant was multivisceral, liver-intestinal, or isolated intestinal. Tacrolimus and steroids were given for around 3 years to all recipients after anti-thymocyte globulin induction.

As concerns this clone: Its antigen is currently unknown.

General observations from the study: Some GvH clones were seen earlier in gut or blood, suggesting intestinal origin. Declines in HvG clones occurring early post-transplant were associated with peak circulating GvH clone levels.

TCRdb keeps only in-frame clones here, not all; method: immunoSEQ multiplex PCR. The sample has some 96,000 clones, roughly 90% seen once. Germline values: CDR1 GTSNPN, CDR2 SVGIG (reference sequence). V was clipped by 0 bases and J by 8 bases, with 5 bases between them. The CDR3 contains 12 residues. The rearrangement links TRBV30 to TRBJ1-6; no clear D. The sequencing here drew on unstimulated CD4+ T cells sorted from spleen or lymph node cells, taken before transplant. This sequence was found in a human donor who was the organ donor for an intestinal transplant. The CDR3 spells CAWSVQDSPLHF. The CDR3 DNA reads TGTGCCTGGAGTGTACAAGATTCACCCCTCCACTTT. Drawing the rest from reference TRBV30 and TRBJ1-6, the complete variable domain is SQTIHQWPATLVQPVGSPLSLECTVEGTSNPNLYWYRQAAGRGLQLLFYSVGIGQISSEVPQNLSASRPQDRQFILSSKKLLLSDSGFYLCAWSVQDSPLHFGNGTRLTVT.